The text below deals with one T cell receptor (beta chain). No antigen is known for it. The data are from a study of breast tumors, draining lymph nodes, adjacent tissues. Samples came from axillary lymph nodes draining the breast cancer. In TCRdb, the multiplex PCR reads were re-called with MiXCR into one record per CDR3 protein. This repertoire shows some 170,000 distinct CDR3 sequences, 33% found once; its top ten account for 3.8%. Whole-study results and caveats: The data were judged consistent with most tumor T cells coming from lymph node and expanding in tumor. Tumors had less TCR diversity than lymph nodes, more than nontumor tissue.

The CDR3 length is 15 residues. Trimming pared 6 bases from V and 6 bases from J, leaving 19 bases between. Germline lookup yields CDR1 MNHEY and CDR2 SVGAGI. The chain has TRBV6-5 and TRBJ2-3; weak D call: TRBD2 (6 bases). The sequenced sample consisted of axillary lymph node tissue. This clonotype was sampled from a female donor with breast cancer. Some clones in this sample may be carry-over from other donors' samples. CDR3 coding DNA: TGTGCCAGCAGGGGGTCTGGGGGGATGTGCGATACGCAGTATTTT. As protein: CASRGSGGMCDTQYF.